One and the same sample provided the 19 T cell receptor beta chains below, sequenced in a study of T cell changes during pregnancy in multiple sclerosis. This table comes from immunoSEQ multiplex PCR, and its TCRdb copy is limited to in-frame clones, with some not included. The profile shows 35,000 to 45,000 clones, roughly 93% of them singletons. Sample: CD8+ T cells from peripheral blood mononuclear cells, taken in the third trimester of pregnancy. The origin of the receptors is a female donor with multiple sclerosis, enrolled in a pregnancy study.

About this clone itself: This CDR3 is also generated by other DNA sequences in the sample. The chain is built from TRBV2 and TRBJ1-5, with TRBD1 matching over 7 bases. Trimming at V came to 2 bases and at J to 3 bases, leaving 4 bases not matched to a gene. There are 15 residues in the CDR3. The germline V gene has CDR1 SNHLY and CDR2 FYNNEI. The CDR3 loop reads CASSETGVNNQPQHF. The CDR3 DNA reads as TGTGCCAGCAGTGAAACAGGGGTGAACAATCAGCCCCAGCATTTT.

V is TRBV28 and J is TRBJ2-3; 12 positions match TRBD2. Losses at the gene ends were 9 bases for V and 3 bases for J; bases not matched to a gene: 7. This CDR3 comprises 15 residues. From germline, CDR1 is MDHEN and CDR2 SYDVKM. The CDR3, as DNA: TGTGCCAGTGCTAGCGGGGGGGCCGGAACAGATACGCAGTATTTT. Translated, it gives CASASGGAGTDTQYF.

The chain is built from TRBV6-5 and TRBJ2-5; tentative D call: TRBD1 (5 bases). Germline V gene lookup returns CDR1 MNHEY and CDR2 SVGAGI. Trimming pared 6 bases from V and 4 bases from J, leaving 15 bases between. The CDR3 runs to 14 residues. The CDR3 protein is CASSPGPLPETQYF. The CDR3 DNA follows: TGTGCCAGCAGCCCAGGGCCCCTGCCAGAGACCCAGTACTTC.

This sequence joins TRBV4-1 and TRBJ1-1; no reliable D call. V was shortened by 0 bases and J by 1 base, with 12 bases between the two germline ends. CDR1 MGHRA and CDR2 YSYEKL come from the germline V gene. The CDR3 runs to 16 residues. DNA of the CDR3: TGCGCCAGCAGCCAAGAACGCGGGCAGTGGAACACTGAAGCTTTCTTT. Protein product: CASSQERGQWNTEAFF.

The chain employs TRBV9 and TRBJ1-1; D gene unclear. The CDR3 is 11 residues long. The germline V gene encodes CDR1 SGDLS and CDR2 YYNGEE. V was trimmed by 7 bases and J by 5 bases, leaving 9 bases between them. Here the CDR3 DNA reads TGTGCCAGCGCCTCGGGGACTGAAGCTTTCTTT. Residues: CASASGTEAFF.

The chain is built from TRBV6-5 and TRBJ1-2, with D uncertain. Germline lookup yields CDR1 MNHEY and CDR2 SVGAGI. CDR3 size: 14 residues. With 2 bases removed from V and 4 bases from J, the gap between germline ends came to 11 bases. The CDR3 reads CASSYAEGSYGYTF. The CDR3 DNA reads as TGTGCCAGCAGTTACGCGGAAGGGAGCTATGGCTACACCTTC.

The chain combines TRBV11-3 with TRBJ1-3, with unresolved D. There are 14 residues in the CDR3. The germline V and J ends were trimmed by 5 bases and 0 bases, with 8 bases remaining between them. Germline CDR1 is SGHNT and CDR2 is YENEEA. The DNA for the CDR3 is TGTGCCAGCAGCCCACGGGGCTCTGGAAACACCATATATTTT. Residues: CASSPRGSGNTIYF.

The rearrangement uses TRBV7-9 and TRBJ1-1; D remains unclear. The CDR3 loop spans 13 amino acids. Trimming removed 5 bases at V and 1 base at J, with 8 bases between. CDR1 SEHNR and CDR2 FQNEAQ come from the germline V gene (reference sequence). The CDR3: CASSEPWNTEAFF. The CDR3 nucleotides are TGTGCCAGCAGCGAGCCATGGAACACTGAAGCTTTCTTT. Supplemented by reference TRBV7-9 and TRBJ1-1, the full variable domain reads DTGVSQNPRHKITKRGQNVTFRCDPISEHNRLYWYRQTLGQGPEFLTYFQNEAQLEKSRLLSDRFSAERPKGSFSTLEIQRTEQGDSAMYLCASSEPWNTEAFFGQGTRLTVV.

This rearrangement joins TRBV7-6 to TRBJ2-1; TRBD2 matches 7 bases. J was trimmed by 3 bases and V by 5 bases; bases with no gene match: 7. This CDR3 spans 15 amino acids. Looked up from germline, CDR1 is SGHVS and CDR2 is FNYEAQ. CDR3 nucleotides: TGTGCCAGCAGCCCAGTGGGCGGGGGCTACAATGAGCAGTTCTTC. Its translation: CASSPVGGGYNEQFF.

V and J are TRBV9 and TRBJ2-3; weak D call: TRBD2 (5 bases). From germline, CDR1 is SGDLS and CDR2 YYNGEE. This CDR3 is 15 amino acids long. Trimming left V 3 bases short and J 0 bases short, with 11 bases between. The CDR3 reads CASSASTGSTDTQYF. CDR3 sequence (DNA): TGTGCCAGCAGCGCTTCTACGGGGAGCACAGATACGCAGTATTTT.

The chain couples TRBV6-5 to TRBJ2-7; TRBD1 aligns across 7 bases. In germline, CDR1 is MNHEY, CDR2 SVGAGI. The J segment lost 6 bases and the V segment lost 0 bases, leaving 5 bases of the junction unmatched. The CDR3 is 14 amino acids. This CDR3 reads CASSYSSDRREQYF. The CDR3 DNA reads TGTGCCAGCAGTTACTCCTCGGACAGGCGCGAGCAGTACTTC.

The V gene is TRBV7-6, the J gene TRBJ2-3; 7 bases are a match to TRBD1. The CDR3 loop spans 16 amino acids. Germline CDR1 reads SGHVS; CDR2 reads FNYEAQ. V lost 5 bases to trimming and J lost 5 bases; unmatched junction nucleotides: 13. CDR3 nucleotide sequence: TGTGCCAGCAGCCTCCGACAGGGTGCAGCTGGAGATACGCAGTATTTT. Amino acids: CASSLRQGAAGDTQYF.

This chain links TRBV7-8 with TRBJ2-2; TRBD1 might be the D (5 bases). Germline V gene lookup returns CDR1 SGHVS and CDR2 FQNEAQ. The CDR3 sequence is 14 residues long. V dropped 5 bases and J dropped 2 bases, with 9 bases sitting between them. The CDR3 coding sequence is TGTGCCAGCAGCGTCCAGGGTAACACCGGGGAGCTGTTTTTT. As protein: CASSVQGNTGELFF.

V is TRBV9 and J is TRBJ1-4; D may be TRBD1 (5 bases). The CDR3 contains 15 residues. CDR1 is SGDLS, CDR2 YYNGEE, per germline. Trimming cost V 3 bases and J 4 bases, with 13 bases left between them. The CDR3 region has the DNA TGTGCCAGCAGCGGTGGGGGAGGGCTTAATGAAAAACTGTTTTTT. This sequence encodes CASSGGGGLNEKLFF.

The genes are TRBV2 and TRBJ2-5, with D possibly matching TRBD2 (5 bases). V gave up 6 bases and J gave up 3 bases, with 14 bases separating them. CDR1 and CDR2 from the germline V gene are SNHLY and FYNNEI. This CDR3 has 14 amino acids. CDR3 coding DNA: TGTGCCAGCAGCCCCGGGTTTAGCGAAGAGACCCAGTACTTC. Residues: CASSPGFSEETQYF.

This chain links TRBV4-1 with TRBJ1-2; no firm D call. CDR3 length: 12 residues. Trimming pared 1 base from V and 4 bases from J, leaving 4 bases between. Germline assignment: CDR1 MGHRA and CDR2 YSYEKL. The CDR3 sequence: CASSQGAYGYTF. For the CDR3, the DNA is TGCGCCAGCAGCCAAGGGGCCTATGGCTACACCTTC.

The chain carries TRBV7-9 and TRBJ2-7, with a weak D call TRBD2 (5 bases). The CDR3 sequence is 15 residues long. Germline V gene lookup returns CDR1 SEHNR and CDR2 FQNEAQ (reference sequence). V was pared by 1 base and J by 2 bases, with 12 bases between. The CDR3 is CASSLGESVTYEQYF. CDR3 DNA: TGTGCCAGCAGCTTAGGGGAGTCAGTTACCTACGAGCAGTACTTC. Full variable domain (rest looked up from reference TRBV7-9 and TRBJ2-7): DTGVSQNPRHKITKRGQNVTFRCDPISEHNRLYWYRQTLGQGPEFLTYFQNEAQLEKSRLLSDRFSAERPKGSFSTLEIQRTEQGDSAMYLCASSLGESVTYEQYFGPGTRLTVT.

The chain joins TRBV5-1 to TRBJ2-1; D uncertain. Germline CDR1 and CDR2: SGHRS and YFSETQ. The CDR3 sequence is 12 residues long. V was clipped by 1 base and J by 5 bases, with 4 bases between them. In DNA form, the CDR3 reads TGCGCCAGCAGCTTGTTCAACAATGAGCAGTTCTTC. Its translation is CASSLFNNEQFF.

This chain links TRBV9 with TRBJ1-6; D remains ambiguous. The CDR3 totals 14 residues. Per germline, CDR1 SGDLS and CDR2 YYNGEE. Trimming removed 0 bases at V and 5 bases at J, with 6 bases between. The CDR3 DNA sequence: TGTGCCAGCAGCGTAGGGGGAGATAATTCACCCCTCCACTTT. Translating gives CASSVGGDNSPLHF.